This T cell receptor beta chain is drawn from a study of long-term antiretroviral therapy in people with HIV. General study points: Repertoires looked antigen-experienced, with only a slight naive shift after ART.

The libraries were made with immunoSEQ v3.0 at survey level. The data were produced by immunoSEQ multiplex PCR, yet TCRdb's version contains in-frame clones alone and is incomplete. The sample yields about 7,800 clones, about 84% seen once. This CDR3 spans 14 amino acids. V was trimmed by 2 bases and J by 4 bases, leaving 6 bases between them. CDR1 is SNHLY, CDR2 FYNNEI, per germline. Of note for this clone: Its specificity is unknown.

Sequencing used unsorted PBMCs, obtained about 2.5 years before starting antiretroviral therapy. This receptor was taken from a man in his forties with HIV. The chain employs TRBV2 and TRBJ1-6; D is unresolved. DNA for the CDR3: TGTGCCAGCAGTGAAATTGATTATAATTCACCCCTCCACTTT. Translating gives CASSEIDYNSPLHF.